This passage covers 17 T cell receptor beta chains from one sample sequenced in a study of T cell repertoires in cytomegalovirus infection (dated by TCRdb to between 2018 and 2021). Sequencing used an Illumina HiSeq 1500. Starting from the raw public reads, TCRdb applied fastp trimming at Q25, assembled clones with MiXCR and retained in-frame beta chains. One record per CDR3 amino acid sequence lists the most common genes and DNA. The sample includes 400,000 or so distinct CDR3 sequences, with roughly a third observed a single time. Roughly an eighth of the sample goes to the ten largest clones. The sample comprised PBMCs. These TCRs come from a human donor in good health (CMV status not recorded). Some clones in this sample may be carry-over from other donors' samples.

This clonotype was counted between two and nine times. V is TRBV7-2 and J is TRBJ2-3, with 8 nucleotides matching TRBD2. The germline V gene has CDR1 SGHTA and CDR2 FQGNSA. V shed 1 base and J 1 base; nucleotides not matched to a gene: 7. This CDR3 comprises 17 residues. Here the CDR3 DNA reads TGTGCCAGCAGCTTAGTCAGCGGGGGAGGTGGCACAGATACGCAGTATTTT. Protein product: CASSLVSGGGGTDTQYF.

To note about this clonotype: A much larger clone is a single base away; this may be a read error. The V and J genes are TRBV7-6 and TRBJ2-3, with a tentative D call TRBD2 (6 bases). Trimming stripped 0 bases from V and 4 bases from J, with 17 bases between. The CDR3 sequence is 17 residues long. Germline V gives CDR1 SGHVS, CDR2 FNYEAQ. The CDR3 region is CASSLAPSVMGSDTQYF. The DNA for the CDR3 is TGTGCCAGCAGCTTAGCGCCTAGCGTTATGGGCTCAGATACGCAGTATTTT.

This chain joins TRBV7-2 and TRBJ2-5; D gene uncertain. The germline V gene encodes CDR1 SGHTA and CDR2 FQGNSA. V was pared by 6 bases and J by 5 bases, with 13 bases between. The CDR3 has 13 amino acids. CDR3 region: CASSPRSHETQYF. Here the CDR3 DNA reads TGTGCCAGCAGTCCACGTTCTCACGAGACCCAGTACTTC.

This clonotype was seen more than once but under ten times. The rearrangement joins TRBV7-6 to TRBJ1-5; no reliable D call. Germline V gives CDR1 SGHVS, CDR2 FNYEAQ. The CDR3 runs 16 residues. V was trimmed by 5 bases and J by 7 bases, leaving 21 bases between them. The CDR3 is CASSINSLPSGQPQHF. Here the CDR3 DNA reads TGTGCCAGCAGCATAAACTCCCTTCCGAGTGGCCAGCCCCAGCATTTT.

This chain joins TRBV19 and TRBJ2-2, with 7 nucleotides matching TRBD1. The V gene's germline CDR1 is LNHDA and CDR2 SQIVND (reference sequence). This CDR3 has 16 amino acids. J lost 4 bases, V lost 3 bases, and 8 bases had no gene match. CDR3 coding DNA: TGTGCCAGTAGTATGCCCGCAGGGGGTGGCACCGGGGAGCTGTTTTTT. Translation: CASSMPAGGGTGELFF. Using reference TRBV19 and TRBJ2-2 for the parts outside the CDR3, the full variable domain is DGGITQSPKYLFRKEGQNVTLSCEQNLNHDAMYWYRQDPGQGLRLIYYSQIVNDFQKGDIAEGYSVSREKKESFPLTVTSAQKNPTAFYLCASSMPAGGGTGELFFGEGSRLTVL.

This clonotype came up a few times. The rearrangement links TRBV20-1 to TRBJ2-5; 10 bases match TRBD1. The CDR3 consists of 14 residues. CDR1 is DFQATT, CDR2 SNEGSKA, per germline (reference sequence). Trimming removed 5 bases from V and 4 bases from J; junction bases left unmatched: 7. CDR3 region: CSAGGGQGRETQYF. CDR3 DNA: TGCAGTGCTGGCGGGGGACAGGGGAGAGAGACCCAGTACTTC.

This clonotype was picked up one time. The chain combines TRBV20-1 with TRBJ1-2; 7 bases map to TRBD1. The CDR3 extends over 15 amino acids. Per germline, CDR1 DFQATT and CDR2 SNEGSKA (reference sequence). With 0 bases clipped from V and 3 bases from J, the junction kept 7 bases outside the gene matches. CDR3 residues: CSARDLNRGDYGYTF. In nucleotides, the CDR3 is TGCAGTGCTAGAGATTTGAACAGGGGAGACTATGGCTACACCTTC.

There are a few counts of this clonotype. The chain couples TRBV27 to TRBJ2-7, with 8 positions matching TRBD1. Germline CDR1 is MNHEY and CDR2 is SMNVEV (reference sequence). J was trimmed by 2 bases and V by 4 bases; bases with no gene match: 4. The length of the CDR3 is 14 residues. In nucleotides, the CDR3 is TGTGCCAGCAGTTCGGGACAGGAGCCCTACGAGCAGTACTTC. Protein product: CASSSGQEPYEQYF.

This chain connects TRBV7-9 to TRBJ1-2; D uncertain. The CDR3 length is 13 residues. CDR1 SEHNR and CDR2 FQNEAQ come from the germline V gene (reference sequence). Trimming took off 1 base at V and 4 bases at J, with 7 bases between the two ends. The CDR3 bases are TGTGCCAGCAGCTTAGGGGCCAGCTATGGCTACACCTTC. It specifies CASSLGASYGYTF.

This clonotype was seen at least ten times. The V gene is TRBV19, the J gene TRBJ1-2; 7 positions match TRBD1. V shed 6 bases, J shed 6 bases, and the junction held 16 bases outside the gene matches. The CDR3 has 16 residues. Germline V lookup: CDR1 LNHDA, CDR2 SQIVND (reference sequence). The CDR3 region has the DNA TGTGCCAGTAGAATCTCCCGGGACAGCCCTCTCCATGGCTACACCTTC. Its translation: CASRISRDSPLHGYTF.

CDR3 amino acids: CASSLAGGLGVKSSGNTIYF. As DNA, the CDR3 is TGTGCCAGCAGCTTAGCAGGAGGGCTTGGGGTTAAGTCCTCTGGAAACACCATATATTTT. The chain couples TRBV7-9 to TRBJ1-3; no reliable D call. Trimming removed 0 bases at V and 0 bases at J, with 21 bases between. Germline loops: CDR1 SEHNR, CDR2 FQNEAQ (reference sequence). The CDR3 length is 20 residues.

This clonotype appeared a few times. The chain couples TRBV2 to TRBJ1-3; a possible D gene is TRBD1 (5 bases). Between the trimmed V and J ends, which lost 8 bases and 0 bases, there was a span of 14 bases. This CDR3 region has 15 residues. Germline loops: CDR1 SNHLY, CDR2 FYNNEI. The CDR3 DNA sequence: TGTGCCAGCCGAGGGGAGATTAGCTCTGGAAACACCATATATTTT. Protein product: CASRGEISSGNTIYF.

This rearrangement joins TRBV11-1 to TRBJ2-1, with 10 bases aligning to TRBD2. Germline-derived CDR1 and CDR2 are SGHAT and FQDESV (reference sequence). The CDR3 totals 16 residues. V shed 5 bases, J shed 9 bases, and the junction held 13 bases outside the gene matches. The CDR3 loop reads CASSPKRGGFPSEQFF. CDR3 nucleotides: TGTGCCAGCAGCCCCAAGCGGGGGGGCTTCCCAAGTGAGCAGTTCTTC.

The chain is built from TRBV20-1 and TRBJ2-6; 11 nucleotides match TRBD2. From germline, CDR1 is DFQATT and CDR2 SNEGSKA (reference sequence). The length of the CDR3 is 15 residues. Trimming at V came to 4 bases and at J to 3 bases, leaving 2 bases not matched to a gene. CDR3 nucleotides: TGCAGTGCTAAAGGACTAGCGGGTGGGGCCAACGTCCTGACTTTC. Translated: CSAKGLAGGANVLTF.

This clonotype has more than one count but fewer than ten. The chain employs TRBV6-1 and TRBJ1-5; 8 positions match TRBD1. CDR3 size: 22 residues. Germline V gene data show CDR1 as MNHNS and CDR2 as SASEGT. J was trimmed by 3 bases and V by 5 bases; bases with no gene match: 27. In DNA, the CDR3 is TGTGCCAGCAGTTATGGCACAAAACCAGGGGGCGGGTTGGTCGGAGACAATCAGCCCCAGCATTTT. As protein: CASSYGTKPGGGLVGDNQPQHF.

J is TRBJ2-6 and V is TRBV7-3, with D unclear. V was cut by 8 bases and J by 0 bases, with 5 bases left in between. Germline CDR1 is SGHTA and CDR2 is FQGTGA. This CDR3 is built from 13 residues. The CDR3 spells CASPNSGANVLTF. The CDR3 bases are TGTGCCAGCCCCAACTCTGGGGCCAACGTCCTGACTTTC.

V usage is TRBV28 and J usage is TRBJ1-6, with 8 bases aligning to TRBD1. V trimming: 3 bases; J trimming: 9 bases; junction bases outside the gene matches: 4. Germline-derived CDR1 and CDR2 are MDHEN and SYDVKM. This CDR3 spans 14 amino acids. The CDR3 nucleotides read TGTGCCAGCAGTTTTCAGGGGGCGGCTTCACCCCTCCACTTT. This translates into CASSFQGAASPLHF.